This is a list of T cell receptor beta chains from one sample in a study of metastatic and nonmetastatic thyroid tumors. TCRdb redid the clone calls on the PCR reads using MiXCR. The table has about 40,000 clones, approximately 15% seen once. The sequencing input was blood. The receptors stem from a female donor with papillary thyroid cancer or a benign thyroid nodule (not recorded which). Some clones in this sample may be carry-over from other donors' samples. Each CDR3 is given with its conserved first and last residue. A D gene is named only where the DNA matches it firmly. Size is omitted from some rows. Given values are once, few, many or a class for expanded clones.

>many|TRBJ2-7|TRBD1|TRBV28
TGTGCCAGCAGTTTCTCCGGGACAGGGATCTACGAGCAGTACTTC
CASSFSGTGIYEQYF
>many|TRBJ2-3|-|TRBV5-1
TGCGCCAGCAGCCGCAACAGTCCAGATACGCAGTATTTT
CASSRNSPDTQYF
>many|TRBJ2-2|TRBD2|TRBV9
TGTGCCAGCAGCGTAGGAGGGAGGGCCACCGGGGAGCTGTTTTTT
CASSVGGRATGELFF
>many|TRBJ2-4|TRBD1|TRBV24-1
TGTGCCACCAGTGATCCACAGGGGCCCAAAAACATTCAGTACTTC
CATSDPQGPKNIQYF
>many|TRBJ2-3|TRBD1|TRBV4-2
TGTGCCAGCAGCCAAGGTTTCTTGGGACAGGGGTATACAGATACGCAGTATTTT
CASSQGFLGQGYTDTQYF
>many|TRBJ1-3|-|TRBV9
TGTGCCAGCAGCCCCGGCCCCTCGGTTGGAAACACCATATATTTT
CASSPGPSVGNTIYF
>many|TRBJ2-5|TRBD1|TRBV4-1
TGCGCCAGCAGCCAAACGGGACAGGGTAGAGAGACCCAGTACTTC
CASSQTGQGRETQYF
>few|TRBJ2-1|TRBD2|TRBV5-4
TGTGCCAGCAGCTTGCAGCTAGCGGGGGTTGAGCAGTTCTTC
CASSLQLAGVEQFF
>-|TRBJ2-2|TRBD2|TRBV11-2
TGTGCCAGCAGCCCCCTAGGGGGAGGACTAGCGGGCACCGGGGAGCTGTTTTTT
CASSPLGGGLAGTGELFF
>-|TRBJ1-1|-|TRBV27
TGTGCCAGCAGTTTTGGGAGCCCCGGGAGCACTGAAGCTTTCTTT
CASSFGSPGSTEAFF
>many|TRBJ2-3|-|TRBV24-1
TGTGCCACCAGTGACGGCCGGACAGTAAATACGCAGTATTTT
CATSDGRTVNTQYF
>many|TRBJ2-3|TRBD2|TRBV6-2/TRBV6-3
TGTGCCAGCAGCCTCGGGACTACCGCAGTGAATACGCAGTATTTT
CASSLGTTAVNTQYF
>many|TRBJ1-6|-|TRBV6-5
TGTGCCAGCAGTTACAGGAAGGGGAGTTCACCCCTCCACTTT
CASSYRKGSSPLHF
>-|TRBJ2-7|TRBD2|TRBV18
TGTGCCAGCTCACCACAGACGACTAGCGGGAGCGTATTCTACGAGCAGTACTTC
CASSPQTTSGSVFYEQYF
>many|TRBJ2-1|TRBD2|TRBV12-3/TRBV12-4
TGTGCCAGCAGTTGGAGAACTAGCGGGAGGGATGAGCAGTTCTTC
CASSWRTSGRDEQFF
>many|TRBJ1-1|-|TRBV6-1
TGTGCCAGCAGTTCTCCCGACAGAGTCACTGAAGCTTTCTTT
CASSSPDRVTEAFF
>many|TRBJ1-4|TRBD1|TRBV4-1
TGCGCCAGCAGCCGCGGGACAGGGATTAATGAAAAACTGTTTTTT
CASSRGTGINEKLFF
>many|TRBJ2-7|TRBD1|TRBV20-1
TGCAGTGCTGTGGACAGGCCGACCTCCTACGAGCAGTACTTC
CSAVDRPTSYEQYF
>many|TRBJ1-2|-|TRBV11-2
TGTGCCAGCAGCGGCGACACACGCCGACCGGGGGGCTATGGCTACACCTTC
CASSGDTRRPGGYGYTF
>-|TRBJ2-2|-|TRBV5-1
TGCGCCAGCATGTCCGGTAACCGGGAGCTGTTTTTT
CASMSGNRELFF
>many|TRBJ2-7|-|TRBV5-6
TGTGCCAGCAGCTTGGAAAGGGGCCGGGGCTCTCGCTTC
CASSLERGRGSRF
>-|TRBJ2-3|-|TRBV6-5
TGTGCCAGCAGTTACTCACCATCGACAGGCACAGATACGCAGTATTTT
CASSYSPSTGTDTQYF
>-|TRBJ2-7|TRBD1|TRBV13
TGTGCCAGCAGAAGGACAGGGCTAGGGTACGAGCAGTACTTC
CASRRTGLGYEQYF